A selection of T cell receptor beta chains follows, all from one sample in a study of blood T cell repertoires in COVID-19. The data were produced by immunoSEQ multiplex PCR, yet TCRdb's version contains in-frame clones alone and is incomplete. The sample shows 90,000 to 120,000 clones, about 90% of them seen only once. Sequencing was performed on peripheral blood. These TCRs come from a man in his forties or fifties with acute or convalescent COVID-19. The CDR3 runs from the conserved cysteine through the conserved F or W. The D gene is left open where the match is weak. Clone size is stated in some rows and not others, as once, few, many or a class when expanded.

CDR3aa: CSASRGGNEQFF; CDR3nt: TGCAGTGCTAGTCGAGGAGGGAATGAGCAGTTCTTC; j_gene: TRBJ2-1; d_gene: NA; abundance: NA; v_gene: TRBV20-1
CDR3aa: CASSRGTGNTGELFF; CDR3nt: TGTGCCAGCAGCCGCGGGACGGGGAACACCGGGGAGCTGTTTTTT; j_gene: TRBJ2-2; d_gene: NA; abundance: NA; v_gene: TRBV11-2
CDR3aa: CASSEASVSSTDTQYF; CDR3nt: TGTGCCAGCAGTGAAGCTTCCGTCTCTAGCACAGATACGCAGTATTTT; j_gene: TRBJ2-3; d_gene: NA; abundance: NA; v_gene: TRBV6-1
CDR3aa: CASSGEFLAKNIQYF; CDR3nt: TGTGCCAGTAGTGGAGAATTCCTAGCCAAAAACATTCAGTACTTC; j_gene: TRBJ2-4; d_gene: NA; abundance: once; v_gene: TRBV19
CDR3aa: CASSRQAGDKNIQYF; CDR3nt: TGTGCCAGCAGCCGACAGGCCGGAGACAAAAACATTCAGTACTTC; j_gene: TRBJ2-4; d_gene: NA; abundance: few; v_gene: TRBV5-6
CDR3aa: CSVRDRSSYEQYF; CDR3nt: TGCAGCGTCCGGGACAGGAGCTCCTACGAGCAGTACTTC; j_gene: TRBJ2-7; d_gene: TRBD1; abundance: NA; v_gene: TRBV29-1
CDR3aa: CATSPSERVQPQHF; CDR3nt: TGTGCCACCAGCCCAAGTGAGAGGGTTCAGCCCCAGCATTTT; j_gene: TRBJ1-5; d_gene: NA; abundance: NA; v_gene: TRBV15
CDR3aa: CASCCMAGAPDTQYF; CDR3nt: TGTGCCAGCTGTTGCATGGCGGGGGCCCCAGATACGCAGTATTTT; j_gene: TRBJ2-3; d_gene: NA; abundance: once; v_gene: TRBV28
CDR3aa: CASRTGGWTEAFF; CDR3nt: TGTGCCAGCCGGACAGGGGGATGGACTGAAGCTTTCTTT; j_gene: TRBJ1-1; d_gene: TRBD1; abundance: once; v_gene: TRBV19
CDR3aa: CASSTGRGTEAFF; CDR3nt: TGTGCCAGCTCAACAGGGAGAGGCACTGAAGCTTTCTTT; j_gene: TRBJ1-1; d_gene: NA; abundance: few; v_gene: TRBV18
CDR3aa: CATSDPSGGLIGELFF; CDR3nt: TGTGCCACCAGTGATCCCTCGGGGGGGCTGATCGGGGAGCTGTTTTTT; j_gene: TRBJ2-2; d_gene: TRBD2; abundance: NA; v_gene: TRBV24-1
CDR3aa: CASSSGLDDYEQYF; CDR3nt: TGTGCCAGCAGCTCGGGACTGGATGACTACGAGCAGTACTTC; j_gene: TRBJ2-7; d_gene: NA; abundance: NA; v_gene: TRBV5-4
CDR3aa: CASSHPSGLAGGPGETQYF; CDR3nt: TGTGCCAGCAGCCATCCTTCGGGACTAGCGGGAGGGCCGGGAGAGACCCAGTACTTC; j_gene: TRBJ2-5; d_gene: TRBD2; abundance: NA; v_gene: TRBV3-1/TRBV3-2
CDR3aa: CASSIAFNTGELFF; CDR3nt: TGTGCCAGTAGTATAGCCTTTAACACCGGGGAGCTGTTTTTT; j_gene: TRBJ2-2; d_gene: NA; abundance: NA; v_gene: TRBV19
CDR3aa: CASSTYRAEQYF; CDR3nt: TGTGCCAGCAGTACCTACAGGGCCGAGCAGTACTTC; j_gene: TRBJ2-7; d_gene: NA; abundance: NA; v_gene: TRBV6-5
CDR3aa: CASSIGGAGKTYEQYF; CDR3nt: TGCGCCAGCAGCATCGGCGGGGCGGGAAAAACCTACGAGCAGTACTTC; j_gene: TRBJ2-7; d_gene: NA; abundance: NA; v_gene: TRBV5-1
CDR3aa: CASSLGPTGGFGYTF; CDR3nt: TGCGCCAGCAGCTTGGGTCCCACAGGGGGTTTTGGCTACACCTTC; j_gene: TRBJ1-2; d_gene: TRBD1; abundance: NA; v_gene: TRBV5-1
CDR3aa: CASSYFLPGQTYEQYF; CDR3nt: TGTGCCAGCAGTTACTTTCTACCGGGACAGACCTACGAGCAGTACTTC; j_gene: TRBJ2-7; d_gene: TRBD1; abundance: NA; v_gene: TRBV6-5
CDR3aa: CASSLALAGGVDEQFF; CDR3nt: TGCGCCAGCAGCTTGGCCCTAGCGGGAGGGGTGGATGAGCAGTTCTTC; j_gene: TRBJ2-1; d_gene: TRBD2; abundance: NA; v_gene: TRBV5-1
CDR3aa: CASSEQGRQPQHF; CDR3nt: TGTGCCAGCTCAGAACAGGGACGGCAGCCCCAGCATTTT; j_gene: TRBJ1-5; d_gene: NA; abundance: NA; v_gene: TRBV18
CDR3aa: CASSPWASGNTDTQYF; CDR3nt: TGTGCCAGCAGCCCTTGGGCTAGCGGAAACACAGATACGCAGTATTTT; j_gene: TRBJ2-3; d_gene: TRBD2; abundance: NA; v_gene: TRBV27
CDR3aa: CASRGAGGDTIYF; CDR3nt: TGTGCCAGCCGGGGGGCAGGCGGGGACACCATATATTTT; j_gene: TRBJ1-3; d_gene: NA; abundance: NA; v_gene: TRBV6-5
CDR3aa: CAWTPGDTDTQYF; CDR3nt: TGTGCCTGGACTCCGGGGGACACAGATACGCAGTATTTT; j_gene: TRBJ2-3; d_gene: NA; abundance: NA; v_gene: TRBV30
CDR3aa: CASSLSLTYNEQFF; CDR3nt: TGTGCCAGCAGTTTGAGCCTAACCTACAATGAGCAGTTCTTC; j_gene: TRBJ2-1; d_gene: NA; abundance: NA; v_gene: TRBV28
CDR3aa: CASSPPAGVVNEQFF; CDR3nt: TGTGCCAGCAGCCCCCCCGCGGGAGTTGTCAATGAGCAGTTCTTC; j_gene: TRBJ2-1; d_gene: TRBD2; abundance: NA; v_gene: TRBV25-1
CDR3aa: CASSASRAGGVSGANVLTF; CDR3nt: TGCGCCAGCAGCGCCTCTCGAGCGGGAGGGGTCTCTGGGGCCAACGTCCTGACTTTC; j_gene: TRBJ2-6; d_gene: TRBD2; abundance: NA; v_gene: TRBV4-1
CDR3aa: CAISEQPGQSEKLFF; CDR3nt: TGTGCCATCAGTGAGCAACCGGGTCAAAGTGAAAAACTGTTTTTT; j_gene: TRBJ1-4; d_gene: NA; abundance: NA; v_gene: TRBV10-3